These T cell receptor beta chains were read from a single sample in a study of T cells in Graves' hyperthyroidism and ophthalmopathy. TCRdb re-analysed the multiplex PCR reads in MiXCR, keeping a single row per CDR3 protein. The sample carries 400,000 to 500,000 distinct CDR3 sequences, under 15% recorded once. Sequences were obtained from blood. These receptors were collected from a woman younger than 30 with Graves' hyperthyroidism. Each CDR3 is given with its conserved first and last residue. A D gene is named only where the DNA matches it firmly. Rows give clone size only sometimes, using once, few, many, or a class for an expanded clone.

>TRBV11-2|TRBD2|TRBJ2-2|many
CASSRTSVGELFF
TGTGCCAGCAGCCGCACTAGCGTCGGGGAGCTGTTTTTT
>TRBV5-1|TRBD1|TRBJ2-5|.
CASSSGDRGRETQYF
TGCGCCAGCAGCTCCGGGGACAGGGGGCGAGAGACCCAGTACTTC
>TRBV27|.|TRBJ2-7|few
CASSTAVEGSYEQYF
TGTGCCAGCAGCACAGCTGTGGAGGGGTCCTACGAGCAGTACTTC
>TRBV6-5|.|TRBJ1-5|.
CASSYSTTGGSRDQPQHF
TGTGCCAGCAGTTACTCGACGACGGGCGGCTCCCGCGATCAGCCCCAGCATTTT
>TRBV20-1|TRBD1|TRBJ1-6|many
CSARDREGASYNSPLHF
TGCAGTGCTAGAGATCGGGAGGGGGCATCCTATAATTCACCCCTCCACTTT
>TRBV7-2|.|TRBJ2-3|many
CASSSVDRATDTQYF
TGTGCCAGCAGCTCTGTAGACAGAGCCACAGATACGCAGTATTTT
>TRBV10-3|TRBD2|TRBJ2-1|many
CAISDFTSGKYNEQFF
TGTGCCATCAGTGATTTCACTAGCGGGAAATACAATGAGCAGTTCTTC
>TRBV3-1|.|TRBJ2-5|.
CASSQDPGHGETQYF
TGTGCCAGCAGCCAAGATCCAGGGCACGGAGAGACCCAGTACTTC
>TRBV7-9|.|TRBJ2-5|many
CASSSAGGRETQYF
TGTGCCAGCAGCTCCGCTGGGGGGAGAGAGACCCAGTACTTC
>TRBV28|.|TRBJ1-2|many
CASSLTVGGKVTSNYGYTF
TGTGCCAGCAGTTTAACGGTGGGGGGCAAGGTGACCTCTAACTATGGCTACACCTTC
>TRBV29-1|.|TRBJ1-5|many
CSARAENQPQHF
TGCAGCGCAAGGGCGGAGAATCAGCCCCAGCATTTT
>TRBV20-1|.|TRBJ2-7|many
CSARAGGGRSSYEQYF
TGCAGTGCTAGGGCTGGAGGGGGCCGGTCCTCCTACGAGCAGTACTTC
>TRBV3-1|TRBD2|TRBJ2-2|many
CASSHRLAAGELFF
TGTGCCAGCAGCCATAGGCTAGCGGCCGGGGAGCTGTTTTTT
>TRBV4-1|.|TRBJ2-2|once
CASSQGTATDGELFF
TGCGCCAGCAGCCAAGGCACCGCGACTGACGGGGAGCTGTTTTTT
>TRBV6-5|.|TRBJ2-3|.
CASSYLRAVSTDTQYF
TGTGCCAGCAGTTACTTACGGGCCGTTAGCACAGATACGCAGTATTTT
>TRBV28|.|TRBJ1-5|few
CASSPRFRGTRSNQPQHF
TGTGCCAGCAGTCCCCGGTTCCGGGGTACAAGGAGCAATCAGCCCCAGCATTTT
>TRBV20-1|.|TRBJ1-1|.
CSARVQDGAFF
TGCAGTGCTAGAGTCCAGGATGGGGCTTTCTTT
>TRBV3-1|TRBD2|TRBJ2-7|many
CASSHWTSGKLEQYF
TGTGCCAGCAGCCACTGGACTAGCGGAAAACTCGAGCAGTACTTC
>TRBV3-1|.|TRBJ2-5|many
CASSQSGETQYF
TGTGCCAGCAGCCAGTCTGGAGAGACCCAGTACTTC
>TRBV12-3/TRBV12-4|.|TRBJ1-1|many
CASSFRTANTEAFF
TGTGCCAGCAGTTTCCGGACAGCGAACACTGAAGCTTTCTTT
>TRBV3-1|TRBD2|TRBJ2-7|.
CASSHPSGTSELLPTYEQYF
TGTGCCAGCAGCCACCCCTCCGGGACTAGCGAGTTACTCCCCACCTACGAGCAGTACTTC
>TRBV5-1|TRBD1|TRBJ1-5|.
CASTPGQGSGGNQPQHF
TGCGCCAGCACCCCAGGACAGGGGAGCGGAGGCAATCAGCCCCAGCATTTT
>TRBV12-5|TRBD2|TRBJ2-7|many
CASGYFRLAGLYEQYF
TGTGCTAGTGGTTACTTCCGACTAGCAGGACTCTACGAGCAGTACTTC
>TRBV20-1|.|TRBJ2-2|many
CSATYRSNTGELFF
TGCAGTGCCACGTACAGGTCGAACACCGGGGAGCTGTTTTTT
>TRBV12-3/TRBV12-4|TRBD1|TRBJ1-3|many
CASSLRQGAWGNTIYF
TGTGCCAGCAGTTTGCGACAGGGGGCATGGGGAAACACCATATATTTT
>TRBV6-1|.|TRBJ2-1|few
CATSVTYNEQFF
TGTGCCACCAGCGTAACCTACAATGAGCAGTTCTTC
>TRBV7-9|.|TRBJ1-2|few
CASSSSNRYGYTF
TGTGCCAGCAGCTCCTCAAACCGCTATGGCTACACCTTC
>TRBV12-3/TRBV12-4|TRBD1|TRBJ1-3|.
CATQLRDSGNTIYF
TGTGCCACTCAACTCCGGGACAGTGGAAACACCATATATTTT
>TRBV11-2|.|TRBJ2-7|.
CASSLSGAGNEQYF
TGTGCCAGCAGCTTATCGGGAGCTGGGAACGAGCAGTACTTC
>TRBV20-1|.|TRBJ1-1|many
CSAPLSGTNTEAFF
TGCAGTGCTCCCCTTTCGGGGACGAACACTGAAGCTTTCTTT
>TRBV6-1|TRBD2|TRBJ2-1|few
CASSSPSGNFGDEQFF
TGTGCCAGCAGTTCCCCTAGCGGGAACTTCGGGGATGAGCAGTTCTTC